A single sample gave rise to the 23 T cell receptor beta chains below, sequenced in a study of shared T cell receptors in the human thymus. TCRdb's copy holds only in-frame clones and misses some; the assay was immunoSEQ multiplex PCR. The sample carries about 710,000 clones, 70% to 90% recorded once. These same data were also listed under a study on human thymus T cells.

The specimen was thymocytes. The source of these receptors is a boy in the first two years of life with a congenital heart defect.

The CDR3 DNA is TGTGCCACCAGCAGAGTGGGACTAGCGCTTTACAATGAGCAGTTCTTC. Its protein is CATSRVGLALYNEQFF. The chain uses TRBV15 and TRBJ2-1, with 10 nucleotides matching TRBD2. Germline lookup yields CDR1 LNHNV and CDR2 YYDKDF (reference sequence). V shed 1 base and J 4 bases; nucleotides not matched to a gene: 4. This CDR3 contains 16 residues.

This rearrangement joins TRBV14 to TRBJ2-1, with 14 bases identical to TRBD2. The length of the CDR3 is 18 residues. CDR1 is SGHDN and CDR2 is FVKESK in the germline V gene. The ends lost 5 bases at V and 9 bases at J; junction bases unmatched: 15. Here the CDR3 DNA reads TGTGCCAGCAGCGGGCGACTAGCGGGAGGGCCGATCCCTCTTGAGCAGTTCTTC. Translation: CASSGRLAGGPIPLEQFF.

The CDR3 bases are TGTGCCAGCAGCCAAACAGGTATTTGCAGCCAGCCCCAGCATTTT. Its translation is CASSQTGICSQPQHF. The gene calls are TRBV21-1 and TRBJ1-5; the table calls TRBD1, which could not be checked here. TRBV21-1 is a documented pseudogene. The CDR3 is made up of 15 amino acids.

The chain uses TRBV25-1 and TRBJ2-1; D uncertain. With 4 bases removed from V and 7 bases from J, the gap between germline ends came to 2 bases. The CDR3 runs 10 residues. The V gene's germline CDR1 is MGHDK and CDR2 SYGVNS. The CDR3: CASSANEQFF. The DNA for the CDR3 is TGTGCCAGCAGTGCTAATGAGCAGTTCTTC.

This chain links TRBV2 with TRBJ2-5; TRBD1 agrees at 8 bases. The CDR3 loop spans 14 amino acids. The V segment lost 2 bases and the J segment 3 bases; nucleotides outside the gene matches: 2. CDR1 and CDR2 from the germline V gene are SNHLY and FYNNEI. In DNA, the CDR3 is TGTGCCAGCAGTGAATGGACAGGGAAAGAGACCCAGTACTTC. Translating gives CASSEWTGKETQYF. The variable domain in full, with the rest retrieved from reference TRBV2 and TRBJ2-5, is EPEVTQTPSHQVTQMGQEVILRCVPISNHLYFYWYRQILGQKVEFLVSFYNNEISEKSEIFDDQFSVERPDGSNFTLKIRSTKLEDSAMYFCASSEWTGKETQYFGPGTRLLVL.

This clone occurred once. The rearrangement links TRBV2 to TRBJ2-7; TRBD2 agrees at 7 bases. V lost 2 bases, J lost 2 bases, and 6 bases stayed unmatched. The V gene's germline CDR1 is SNHLY and CDR2 FYNNEI. This CDR3 has 15 amino acids. The CDR3 loop is CASSEWEGQAYEQYF. CDR3 in DNA: TGTGCCAGCAGTGAATGGGAGGGGCAAGCCTACGAGCAGTACTTC.

CDR3 sequence reads: CASSLLLSTEAFF. The CDR3 coding sequence is TGCGCCAGCAGCCTCCTCCTTTCCACTGAAGCTTTCTTT. V gene TRBV5-1 combines with J gene TRBJ1-1; no clear D gene. V was trimmed by 4 bases and J by 4 bases, leaving 11 bases between them. Looked up from germline, CDR1 is SGHRS and CDR2 is YFSETQ. The CDR3 is 13 amino acids. The entire variable domain, with the rest obtained from reference TRBV5-1 and TRBJ1-1, is as follows: KAGVTQTPRYLIKTRGQQVTLSCSPISGHRSVSWYQQTPGQGLQFLFEYFSETQRNKGNFPGRFSGRQFSNSRSEMNVSTLELGDSALYLCASSLLLSTEAFFGQGTRLTVV.

V usage is TRBV7-9 and J usage is TRBJ1-2; 9 positions agree with TRBD1. This CDR3 spans 17 amino acids. After removal of 5 bases from V and 7 bases from J, the junction contained 17 bases not matched to a gene. Germline loops: CDR1 SEHNR, CDR2 FQNEAQ (reference sequence). CDR3 in amino acids: CASSQQRDRDSPPGYTF. DNA for the CDR3: TGTGCCAGCAGCCAGCAGAGGGACAGGGACTCCCCGCCTGGCTACACCTTC.

The CDR3: CASSPRYGARNEKLFF. The CDR3 DNA follows: TGCGCCAGCAGCCCCCGCTATGGGGCGAGGAATGAAAAACTGTTTTTT. The rearrangement joins TRBV5-1 to TRBJ1-4, with a weak D call TRBD1 (5 bases). The CDR3 totals 16 residues. The V gene's germline CDR1 is SGHRS and CDR2 YFSETQ. The V and J ends lost 4 bases and 5 bases respectively, with 18 bases between them. Together with reference TRBV5-1 and TRBJ1-4, the CDR3 gives the full variable domain: KAGVTQTPRYLIKTRGQQVTLSCSPISGHRSVSWYQQTPGQGLQFLFEYFSETQRNKGNFPGRFSGRQFSNSRSEMNVSTLELGDSALYLCASSPRYGARNEKLFFGSGTQLSVL.

The rearrangement uses TRBV6-1 and TRBJ2-7; 10 bases line up with TRBD1. The germline CDR1 and CDR2 sequences are MNHNS and SASEGT. CDR3 size: 16 residues. V was clipped by 3 bases and J by 6 bases; unmatched bases: 11. CDR3 protein: CASSESGTGVRSEQYF. The DNA of the CDR3 is TGTGCCAGCAGTGAGTCGGGGACAGGGGTAAGAAGCGAGCAGTACTTC.

The rearrangement joins TRBV7-2 to TRBJ1-6, with 9 bases identical to TRBD1. Per germline, CDR1 SGHTA and CDR2 FQGNSA. The CDR3 runs 17 residues. V trimming: 5 bases; J trimming: 3 bases; junction bases outside the gene matches: 8. CDR3 DNA: TGTGCCAGCAGCGACCGGGACAGGGACCACTATAATTCACCCCTCCACTTT. This codes for CASSDRDRDHYNSPLHF.

The chain carries TRBV27 and TRBJ2-7, with a weak D call TRBD1 (6 bases). In germline, CDR1 is MNHEY, CDR2 SMNVEV (reference sequence). The CDR3 length is 12 residues. V lost 5 bases and J 4 bases, leaving 9 bases between the germline ends. Here the CDR3 DNA reads TGTGCCAGCAGTACACAGGGATACGAGCAGTACTTC. Translated, it gives CASSTQGYEQYF.

V gene TRBV19 combines with J gene TRBJ1-5; D uncertain. This CDR3 is built from 14 residues. Germline V lookup: CDR1 LNHDA, CDR2 SQIVND (reference sequence). V was trimmed by 6 bases and J by 4 bases, leaving 13 bases between them. CDR3 bases: TGTGCCAGTAGCAGGTCGGATCGGAATCAGCCCCAGCATTTT. Its protein product is CASSRSDRNQPQHF.

This chain connects TRBV7-8 to TRBJ1-6; TRBD1 agrees at 7 bases. Germline lookup yields CDR1 SGHVS and CDR2 FQNEAQ. CDR3 length: 16 amino acids. J gave up 2 bases and V 1 base, and 2 bases lay outside the gene matches. The CDR3 sequence: CASSLGGQTYNSPLHF. Written as DNA, the CDR3 is TGTGCCAGCAGCTTAGGGGGACAGACCTATAATTCACCCCTCCACTTT.

This clone was counted between two and nine times. This sequence joins TRBV5-1 and TRBJ2-7, with D perhaps matching TRBD2 (5 bases). Germline CDR1 is SGHRS and CDR2 is YFSETQ. Trimming took off 1 base at V and 0 bases at J, with 20 bases between the two ends. The CDR3 contains 18 residues. The CDR3 DNA follows: TGCGCCAGCAGCTTGCCCCCCGCCTGGAGCGGTGACTCCTACGAGCAGTACTTC. This sequence encodes CASSLPPAWSGDSYEQYF.

The chain carries TRBV30 and TRBJ2-2; 8 bases map to TRBD2. V was clipped by 4 bases and J by 0 bases; unmatched bases: 4. This CDR3 has 15 residues. Germline CDR1 is GTSNPN and CDR2 is SVGIG (reference sequence). DNA of the CDR3: TGTGCCTGGACCCCGGGACTAGCGAACACCGGGGAGCTGTTTTTT. Encoded protein: CAWTPGLANTGELFF.

The chain joins TRBV21-1 to TRBJ1-5. TRBV21-1 corresponds to a pseudogene. This CDR3 is built from 18 residues. The CDR3 reads CASSKSPRENSGNQPQHF. DNA for the CDR3: TGTGCCAGCAGCAAAAGCCCACGGGAGAATAGCGGCAATCAGCCCCAGCATTTT.

This chain joins TRBV7-2 and TRBJ1-1, with D hard to call. Per the germline V gene, CDR1 is SGHTA and CDR2 is FQGNSA. With 0 bases removed from V and 0 bases from J, the gap between germline ends came to 20 bases. There are 19 residues in the CDR3. The CDR3 sequence: CASSLASFGLTTLNTEAFF. The CDR3 bases are TGTGCCAGCAGCTTAGCGTCGTTCGGACTGACAACATTGAACACTGAAGCTTTCTTT.

V is TRBV6-1 and J is TRBJ2-7; 8 positions match TRBD2. This CDR3 comprises 14 residues. The V and J ends lost 6 bases and 2 bases, in that order; junction bases with no gene match: 6. From germline, CDR1 is MNHNS and CDR2 SASEGT. This CDR3 reads CASSRGGSAYEQYF. The CDR3 region has the DNA TGTGCCAGCAGCCGGGGGGGGTCAGCCTACGAGCAGTACTTC.

The gene calls are TRBV9 and TRBJ1-5, with 8 bases aligning to TRBD1. Germline assignment: CDR1 SGDLS and CDR2 YYNGEE. The CDR3 length is 13 residues. V shed 4 bases and J 7 bases; nucleotides not matched to a gene: 4. CDR3 in DNA: TGTGCCAGCAGCATGACAGGGGTCCAGCCCCAGCATTTT. Its translation: CASSMTGVQPQHF. The variable domain in full, completed from reference TRBV9 and TRBJ1-5, reads DSGVTQTPKHLITATGQRVTLRCSPRSGDLSVYWYQQSLDQGLQFLIQYYNGEERAKGNILERFSAQQFPDLHSELNLSSLELGDSALYFCASSMTGVQPQHFGDGTRLSIL.

This chain joins TRBV2 and TRBJ2-2, with 10 bases that match TRBD1. The V gene's germline CDR1 is SNHLY and CDR2 FYNNEI. V shed 1 base, J shed 0 bases, and the junction held 8 bases outside the gene matches. The CDR3 spans 19 residues. For the CDR3, the DNA is TGTGCCAGCAGTGAAGAAGAAGCAGGACAGGGGGCGAACACCGGGGAGCTGTTTTTT. This sequence encodes CASSEEEAGQGANTGELFF.

The chain is built from TRBV5-1 and TRBJ1-1; 9 bases map to TRBD1. This CDR3 comprises 15 residues. The ends lost 0 bases at V and 4 bases at J; junction bases unmatched: 4. From germline, CDR1 is SGHRS and CDR2 YFSETQ. The DNA of the CDR3 is TGCGCCAGCAGCTTGGAGGGACAGGGAGGCACTGAAGCTTTCTTT. Protein product: CASSLEGQGGTEAFF. Using reference TRBV5-1 and TRBJ1-1 for the parts outside the CDR3, the full variable domain is KAGVTQTPRYLIKTRGQQVTLSCSPISGHRSVSWYQQTPGQGLQFLFEYFSETQRNKGNFPGRFSGRQFSNSRSEMNVSTLELGDSALYLCASSLEGQGGTEAFFGQGTRLTVV.

About this clone: This same CDR3 is encoded by further DNA sequences in the sample. CDR3: CASSLFPGNMGGYTF. CDR3 bases: TGTGCCAGCAGCTTGTTTCCGGGGAATATGGGCGGCTACACCTTC. The V call is TRBV5-4, the J call TRBJ1-2, with D uncertain. Germline loops: CDR1 SGHNT, CDR2 YYREEE (reference sequence). Trimming removed 1 base at V and 8 bases at J, with 18 bases between. The CDR3 is 15 residues long.